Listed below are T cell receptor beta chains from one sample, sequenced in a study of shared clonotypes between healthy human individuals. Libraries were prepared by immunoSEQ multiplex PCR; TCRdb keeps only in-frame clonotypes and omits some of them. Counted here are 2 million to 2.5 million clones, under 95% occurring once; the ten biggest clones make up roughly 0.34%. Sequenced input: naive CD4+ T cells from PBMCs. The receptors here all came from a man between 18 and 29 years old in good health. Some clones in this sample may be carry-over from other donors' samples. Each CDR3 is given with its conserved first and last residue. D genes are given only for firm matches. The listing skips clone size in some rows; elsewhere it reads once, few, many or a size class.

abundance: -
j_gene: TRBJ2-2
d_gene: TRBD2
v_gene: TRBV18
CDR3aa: CASSPGTSGATGELFF
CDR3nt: TGTGCCAGCTCTCCCGGGACTAGCGGGGCCACCGGGGAGCTGTTTTTT

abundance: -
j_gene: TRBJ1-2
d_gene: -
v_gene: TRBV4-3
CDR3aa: CASSQDAGVFYGYTF
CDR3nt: TGCGCCAGCAGCCAAGATGCCGGGGTTTTCTATGGCTACACCTTC

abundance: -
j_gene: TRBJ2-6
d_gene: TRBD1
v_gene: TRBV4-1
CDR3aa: CASSQGQGVAGANVLTF
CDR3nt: TGCGCCAGCAGCCAAGGACAGGGAGTAGCTGGGGCCAACGTCCTGACTTTC

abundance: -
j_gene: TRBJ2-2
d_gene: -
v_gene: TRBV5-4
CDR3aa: CASSLTTRNTGELFF
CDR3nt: TGTGCCAGCAGCTTAACTACAAGGAACACCGGGGAGCTGTTTTTT

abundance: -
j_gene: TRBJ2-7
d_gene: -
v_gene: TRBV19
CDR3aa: CASSKNRDSYEQYF
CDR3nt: TGTGCCAGTAGTAAAAACCGGGACTCCTACGAGCAGTACTTC

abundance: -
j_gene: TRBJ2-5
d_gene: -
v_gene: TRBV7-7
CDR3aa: CASSSLGETQYF
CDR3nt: TGTGCCAGCAGCTCTCTGGGAGAGACCCAGTACTTC

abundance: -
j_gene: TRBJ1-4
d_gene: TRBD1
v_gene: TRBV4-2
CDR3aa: CASSQGGTAFNEKLFF
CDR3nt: TGTGCCAGCAGCCAAGGCGGGACAGCCTTTAATGAAAAACTGTTTTTT

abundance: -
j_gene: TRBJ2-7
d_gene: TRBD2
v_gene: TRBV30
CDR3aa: CAWNSQRLAGVREQYF
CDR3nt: TGTGCCTGGAATTCCCAGAGACTAGCGGGAGTTAGGGAGCAGTACTTC

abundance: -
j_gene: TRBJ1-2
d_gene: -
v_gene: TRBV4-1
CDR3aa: CASSQDLAGSRALDGYTF
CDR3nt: TGCGCCAGCAGCCAAGATTTGGCAGGGTCGAGGGCTCTCGATGGCTACACCTTC

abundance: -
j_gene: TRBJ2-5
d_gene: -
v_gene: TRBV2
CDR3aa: CASRPLPGPQETQYF
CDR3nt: TGTGCCAGCAGGCCGCTACCGGGGCCGCAAGAGACCCAGTACTTC

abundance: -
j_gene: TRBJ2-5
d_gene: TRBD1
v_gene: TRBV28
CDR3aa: CASSSGTGQETQYF
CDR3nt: TGTGCCAGCAGTTCCGGGACAGGACAAGAGACCCAGTACTTC

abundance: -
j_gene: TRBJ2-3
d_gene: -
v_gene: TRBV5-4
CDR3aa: CASSPHGLTDTQYF
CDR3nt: TGTGCCAGCAGCCCACACGGACTGACAGATACGCAGTATTTT

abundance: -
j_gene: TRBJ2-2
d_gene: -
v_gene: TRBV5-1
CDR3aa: CASSYGFSGTGELFF
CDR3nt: TGCGCCAGCAGCTATGGCTTCTCGGGCACCGGGGAGCTGTTTTTT

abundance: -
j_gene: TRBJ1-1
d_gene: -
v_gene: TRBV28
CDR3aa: CASSITIQGGRGAFF
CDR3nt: TGTGCCAGCAGTATAACGATACAGGGAGGGCGGGGAGCTTTCTTT

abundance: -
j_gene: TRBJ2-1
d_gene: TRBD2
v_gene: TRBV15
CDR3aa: CATSRGTSGSIGEQFF
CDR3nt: TGTGCCACCAGCAGGGGGACTAGCGGGAGCATCGGTGAGCAGTTCTTC

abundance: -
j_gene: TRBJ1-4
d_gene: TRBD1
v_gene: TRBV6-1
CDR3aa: CASRDRVDEEKLFF
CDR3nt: TGTGCCAGCAGGGACAGGGTTGATGAAGAAAAACTGTTTTTT

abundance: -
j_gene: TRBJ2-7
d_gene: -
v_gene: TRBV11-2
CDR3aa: CASSLVGGSYEQYF
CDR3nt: TGTGCCAGCAGCTTAGTAGGCGGGTCCTACGAGCAGTACTTC

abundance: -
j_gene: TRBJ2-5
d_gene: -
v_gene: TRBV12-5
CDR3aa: CASAPFSGASETQYF
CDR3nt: TGTGCTAGTGCCCCTTTTTCGGGAGCCTCAGAGACCCAGTACTTC

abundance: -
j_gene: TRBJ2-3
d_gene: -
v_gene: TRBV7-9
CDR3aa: CASRTGTSTDTQYF
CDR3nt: TGTGCCAGCAGGACCGGGACTAGCACAGATACGCAGTATTTT

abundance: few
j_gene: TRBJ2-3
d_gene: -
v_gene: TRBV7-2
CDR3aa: CASSSQRSSGTDTQYF
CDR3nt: TGTGCCAGCAGCTCCCAGCGGTCCAGCGGCACAGATACGCAGTATTTT

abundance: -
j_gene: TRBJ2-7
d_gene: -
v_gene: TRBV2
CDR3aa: CAGYGGTPTFHEQYF
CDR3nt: TGTGCCGGATACGGCGGGACTCCCACCTTCCACGAGCAGTACTTC

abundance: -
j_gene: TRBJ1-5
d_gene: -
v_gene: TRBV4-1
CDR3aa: CASSQRAGIGNQPQHF
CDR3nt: TGCGCCAGCAGCCAACGGGCGGGGATCGGCAATCAGCCCCAGCATTTT

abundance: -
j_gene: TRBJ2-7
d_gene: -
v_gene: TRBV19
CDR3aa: CASMGQGYYEQYF
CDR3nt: TGTGCCAGTATGGGGCAGGGATACTACGAGCAGTACTTC

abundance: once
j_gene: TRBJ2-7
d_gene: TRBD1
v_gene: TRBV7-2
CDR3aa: CASSLGSTGASYEQYF
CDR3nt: TGTGCCAGCAGCTTAGGATCGACAGGGGCCTCCTACGAGCAGTACTTC

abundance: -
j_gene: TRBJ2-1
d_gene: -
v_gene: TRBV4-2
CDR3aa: CASSPIRGQTYNEQFF
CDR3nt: TGTGCCAGCAGCCCCATACGAGGACAGACTTACAATGAGCAGTTCTTC

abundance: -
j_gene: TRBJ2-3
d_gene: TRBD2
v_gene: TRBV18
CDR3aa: CASSRGLAGVPDTQYF
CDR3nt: TGTGCCAGCTCTCGAGGACTAGCGGGAGTGCCAGATACGCAGTATTTT

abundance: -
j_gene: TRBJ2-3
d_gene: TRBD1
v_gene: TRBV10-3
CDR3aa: CAISEPGQANADTQYF
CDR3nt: TGTGCCATCAGTGAGCCGGGACAGGCCAACGCAGATACGCAGTATTTT

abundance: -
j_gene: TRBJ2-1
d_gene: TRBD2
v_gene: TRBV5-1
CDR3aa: CASSLGGTSGSYNEQFF
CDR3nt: TGCGCCAGCAGCTTGGGGGGGACGAGCGGGAGCTACAATGAGCAGTTCTTC

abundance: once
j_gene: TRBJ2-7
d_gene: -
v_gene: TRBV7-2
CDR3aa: CASSPEGRAGEQYF
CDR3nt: TGTGCCAGCAGCCCCGAGGGCAGGGCGGGCGAGCAGTACTTC

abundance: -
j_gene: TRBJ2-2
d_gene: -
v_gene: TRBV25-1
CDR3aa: CASSETGLGFSGELFF
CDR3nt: TGTGCCAGCAGTGAGACGGGGCTCGGGTTTTCCGGGGAGCTGTTTTTT

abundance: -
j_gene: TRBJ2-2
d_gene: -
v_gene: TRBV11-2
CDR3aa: CASSLGWGPGGGTGELFF
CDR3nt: TGTGCCAGCAGCTTAGGATGGGGACCAGGAGGGGGCACCGGGGAGCTGTTTTTT

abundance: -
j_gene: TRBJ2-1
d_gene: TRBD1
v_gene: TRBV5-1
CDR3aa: CASSSRRGTGSYNEQFF
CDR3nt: TGCGCCAGCAGCTCACGACGCGGGACAGGGTCTTACAATGAGCAGTTCTTC

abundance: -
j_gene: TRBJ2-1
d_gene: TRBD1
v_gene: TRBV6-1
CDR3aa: CASRKDRNPNEQFF
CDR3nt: TGTGCCAGCAGAAAGGACAGGAACCCCAATGAGCAGTTCTTC

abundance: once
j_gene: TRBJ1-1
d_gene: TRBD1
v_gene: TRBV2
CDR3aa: CASNRLRDSSSEAFF
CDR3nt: TGTGCCAGCAATAGACTCCGGGACAGTTCTTCTGAAGCTTTCTTT

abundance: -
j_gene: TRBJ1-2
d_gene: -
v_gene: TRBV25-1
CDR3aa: CASYGETGTYGYTF
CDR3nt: TGTGCCAGCTACGGGGAAACAGGGACCTATGGCTACACCTTC

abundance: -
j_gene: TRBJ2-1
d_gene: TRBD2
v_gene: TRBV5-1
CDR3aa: CASSYRLAGGNEQFF
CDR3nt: TGCGCCAGCAGCTATCGACTAGCGGGAGGGAATGAGCAGTTCTTC

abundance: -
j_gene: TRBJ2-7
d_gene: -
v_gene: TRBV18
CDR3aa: CASSPGQSSYEQYF
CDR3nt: TGTGCCAGCTCACCAGGGCAGAGCTCCTACGAGCAGTACTTC

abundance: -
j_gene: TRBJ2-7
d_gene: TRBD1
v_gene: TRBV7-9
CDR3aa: CASSLSASTPGGQAYEQYF
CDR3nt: TGTGCCAGCAGCTTATCCGCTTCGACTCCCGGGGGACAGGCGTACGAGCAGTACTTC

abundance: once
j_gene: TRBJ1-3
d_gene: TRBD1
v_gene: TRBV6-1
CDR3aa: CASSADRAAGNTIYF
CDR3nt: TGTGCCAGCAGTGCCGACAGGGCTGCGGGAAACACCATATATTTT

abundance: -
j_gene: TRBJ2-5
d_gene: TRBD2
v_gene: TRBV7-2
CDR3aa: CASSLVFLLAGETQYF
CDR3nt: TGTGCCAGCAGCTTAGTTTTTTTACTAGCGGGAGAGACCCAGTACTTC

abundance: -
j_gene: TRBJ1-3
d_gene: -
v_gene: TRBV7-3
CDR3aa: CASSLGKLGDGNTIYF
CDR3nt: TGTGCCAGCAGCCTGGGAAAACTGGGAGATGGAAACACCATATATTTT

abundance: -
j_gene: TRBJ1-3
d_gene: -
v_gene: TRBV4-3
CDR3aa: CASSQDSSGNTIYF
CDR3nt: TGCGCCAGCAGCCAAGACAGTTCTGGAAACACCATATATTTT

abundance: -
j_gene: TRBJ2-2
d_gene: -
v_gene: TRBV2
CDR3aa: CASNQGLTGLNGELFF
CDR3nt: TGTGCCAGCAATCAGGGTTTAACAGGGCTCAACGGGGAGCTGTTTTTT

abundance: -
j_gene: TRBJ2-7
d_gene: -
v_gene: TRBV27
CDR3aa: CASSRDGRAYEQYF
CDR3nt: TGTGCCAGCAGTCGGGACGGACGAGCCTACGAGCAGTACTTC

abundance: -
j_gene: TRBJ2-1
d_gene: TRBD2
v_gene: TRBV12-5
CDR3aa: CASGLDPGTSGSREQFF
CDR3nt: TGTGCTAGTGGTTTGGACCCCGGGACTAGCGGGAGTCGGGAGCAGTTCTTC

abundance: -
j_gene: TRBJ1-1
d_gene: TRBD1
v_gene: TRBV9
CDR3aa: CASSPRTGAGTEAFF
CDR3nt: TGTGCCAGCAGCCCCCGGACAGGGGCGGGCACTGAAGCTTTCTTT

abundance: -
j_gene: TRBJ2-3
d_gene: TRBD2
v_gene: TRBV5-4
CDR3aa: CASSKTSGTADTQYF
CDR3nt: TGTGCCAGCAGCAAAACTAGCGGGACCGCAGATACGCAGTATTTT

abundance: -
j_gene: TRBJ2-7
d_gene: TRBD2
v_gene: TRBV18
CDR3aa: CASSRLAGSPYDEQYF
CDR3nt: TGTGCCAGCTCAAGACTAGCGGGGTCCCCCTACGACGAGCAGTACTTC

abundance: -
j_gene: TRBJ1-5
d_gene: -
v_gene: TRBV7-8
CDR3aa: CATKRGGREPQHF
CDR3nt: TGTGCCACTAAACGGGGGGGCAGAGAGCCCCAGCATTTT

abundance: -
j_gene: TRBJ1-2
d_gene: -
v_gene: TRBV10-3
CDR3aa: CAISESATGIPIYGYTF
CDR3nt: TGTGCCATCAGTGAGTCGGCGACAGGAATTCCCATCTATGGCTACACCTTC

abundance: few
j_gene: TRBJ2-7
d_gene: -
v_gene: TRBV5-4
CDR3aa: CASRWRDSYEQYF
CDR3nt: TGTGCCAGCAGGTGGCGGGATTCCTACGAGCAGTACTTC